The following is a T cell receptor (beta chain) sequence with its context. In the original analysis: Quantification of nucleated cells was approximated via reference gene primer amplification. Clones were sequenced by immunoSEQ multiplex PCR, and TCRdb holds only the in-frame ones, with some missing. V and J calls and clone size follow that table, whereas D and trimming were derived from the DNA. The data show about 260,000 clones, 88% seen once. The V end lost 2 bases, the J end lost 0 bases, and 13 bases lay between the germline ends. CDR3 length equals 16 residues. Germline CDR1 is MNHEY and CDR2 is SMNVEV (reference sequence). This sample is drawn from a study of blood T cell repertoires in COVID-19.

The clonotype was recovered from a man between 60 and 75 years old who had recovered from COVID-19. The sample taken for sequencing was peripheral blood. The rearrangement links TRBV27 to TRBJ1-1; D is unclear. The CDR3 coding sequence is TGTGCCAGCAGTTTAATGGCCAGTCTCATGAACACTGAAGCTTTCTTT. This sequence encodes CASSLMASLMNTEAFF.